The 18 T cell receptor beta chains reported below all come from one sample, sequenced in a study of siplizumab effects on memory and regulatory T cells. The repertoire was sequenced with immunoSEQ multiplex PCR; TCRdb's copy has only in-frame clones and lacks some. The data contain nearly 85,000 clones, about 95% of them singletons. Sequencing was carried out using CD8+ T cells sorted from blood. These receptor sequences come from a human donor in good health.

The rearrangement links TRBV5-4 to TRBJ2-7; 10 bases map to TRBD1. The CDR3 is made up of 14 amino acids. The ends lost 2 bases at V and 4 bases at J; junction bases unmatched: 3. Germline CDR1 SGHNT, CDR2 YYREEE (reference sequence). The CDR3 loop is CASSFWTGGYEQYF. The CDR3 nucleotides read TGTGCCAGCAGCTTTTGGACAGGGGGATACGAGCAGTACTTC.

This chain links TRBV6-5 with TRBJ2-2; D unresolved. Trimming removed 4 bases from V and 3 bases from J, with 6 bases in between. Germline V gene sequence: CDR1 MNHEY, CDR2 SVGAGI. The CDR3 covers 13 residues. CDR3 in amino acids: CASSFRDTGELFF. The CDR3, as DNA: TGTGCCAGCAGTTTTAGGGACACCGGGGAGCTGTTTTTT.

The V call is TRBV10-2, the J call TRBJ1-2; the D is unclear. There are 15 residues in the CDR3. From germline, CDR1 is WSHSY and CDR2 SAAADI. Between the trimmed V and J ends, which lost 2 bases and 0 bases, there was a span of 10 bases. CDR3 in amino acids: CASSESWGANYGYTF. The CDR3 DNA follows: TGCGCCAGCAGTGAGAGTTGGGGAGCTAACTATGGCTACACCTTC.

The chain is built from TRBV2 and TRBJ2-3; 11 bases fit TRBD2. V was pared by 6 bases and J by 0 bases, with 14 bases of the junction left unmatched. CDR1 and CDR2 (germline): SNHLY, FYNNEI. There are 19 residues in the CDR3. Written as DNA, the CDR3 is TGTGCCAGCAGATTGATCCCTAGCGGGAGGTTGATGAGCACAGATACGCAGTATTTT. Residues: CASRLIPSGRLMSTDTQYF.

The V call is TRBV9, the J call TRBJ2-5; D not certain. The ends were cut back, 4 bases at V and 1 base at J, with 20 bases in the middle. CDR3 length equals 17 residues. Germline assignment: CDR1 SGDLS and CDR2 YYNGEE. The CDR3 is CASSPSDLFLPQETQYF. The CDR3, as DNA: TGTGCCAGCAGCCCATCGGACCTATTCCTTCCCCAAGAGACCCAGTACTTC.

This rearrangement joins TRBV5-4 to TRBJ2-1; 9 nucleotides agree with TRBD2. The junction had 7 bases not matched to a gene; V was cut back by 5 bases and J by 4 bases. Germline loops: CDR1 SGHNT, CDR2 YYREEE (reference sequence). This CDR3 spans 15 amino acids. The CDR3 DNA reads TGTGCCAGCAGGGGGCCGCTAGCGGGGTACAATGAGCAGTTCTTC. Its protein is CASRGPLAGYNEQFF.

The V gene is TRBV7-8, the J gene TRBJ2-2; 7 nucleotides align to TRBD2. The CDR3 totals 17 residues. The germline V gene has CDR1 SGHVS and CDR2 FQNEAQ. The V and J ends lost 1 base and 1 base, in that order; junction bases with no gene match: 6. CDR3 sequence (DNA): TGTGCCAGCAGCTTAGACTGGGAGCGGGAGAACACCGGGGAGCTGTTTTTT. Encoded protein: CASSLDWERENTGELFF.

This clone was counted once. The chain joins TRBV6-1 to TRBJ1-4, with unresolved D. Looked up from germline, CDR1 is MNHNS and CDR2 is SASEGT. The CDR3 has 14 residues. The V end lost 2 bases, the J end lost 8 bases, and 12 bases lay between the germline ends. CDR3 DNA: TGTGCCAGCAGTGAATGGGAGGAGTTAGAAAAACTGTTTTTT. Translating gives CASSEWEELEKLFF.

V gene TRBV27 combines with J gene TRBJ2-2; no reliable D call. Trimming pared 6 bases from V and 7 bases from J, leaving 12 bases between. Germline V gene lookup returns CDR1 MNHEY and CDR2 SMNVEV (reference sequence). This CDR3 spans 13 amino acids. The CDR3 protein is CASSPPYYGELFF. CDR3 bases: TGTGCCAGCAGCCCTCCTTATTACGGGGAGCTGTTTTTT.

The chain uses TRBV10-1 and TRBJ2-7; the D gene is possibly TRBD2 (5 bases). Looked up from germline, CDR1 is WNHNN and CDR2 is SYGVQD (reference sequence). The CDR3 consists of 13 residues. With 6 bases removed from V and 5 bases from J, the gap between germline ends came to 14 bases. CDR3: CASSGKQSDEQYF. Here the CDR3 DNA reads TGCGCCAGCAGCGGGAAACAGAGTGACGAGCAGTACTTC.

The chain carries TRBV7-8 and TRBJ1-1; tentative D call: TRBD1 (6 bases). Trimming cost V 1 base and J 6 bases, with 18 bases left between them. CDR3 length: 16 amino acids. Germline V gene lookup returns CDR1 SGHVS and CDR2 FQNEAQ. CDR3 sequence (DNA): TGTGCCAGCAGCTTAGGAGGGTGGGGGGGCCTCCCTGAAGCTTTCTTT. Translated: CASSLGGWGGLPEAFF. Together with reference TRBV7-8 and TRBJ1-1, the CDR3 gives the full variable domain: GAGVSQSPRYKVAKRGQDVALRCDPISGHVSLFWYQQALGQGPEFLTYFQNEAQLDKSGLPSDRFFAERPEGSVSTLKIQRTQQEDSAVYLCASSLGGWGGLPEAFFGQGTRLTVV.

CDR3 amino acids: CASGQSSYNEQFF. As DNA, the CDR3 is TGTGCCAGTGGCCAGAGCTCCTACAATGAGCAGTTCTTC. The rearrangement joins TRBV19 to TRBJ2-1, with D unresolved. Trimming pared 8 bases from V and 0 bases from J, leaving 8 bases between. CDR3 length: 13 amino acids. Germline assignment: CDR1 LNHDA and CDR2 SQIVND (reference sequence).

This chain's CDR3 is CASSLGLYNEQFF. The CDR3 DNA follows: TGTGCCAGCAGCCTAGGACTCTACAATGAGCAGTTCTTC. The rearrangement links TRBV4-2 to TRBJ2-1; possible D gene TRBD2, 5 bases. The germline V gene has CDR1 LGHNA and CDR2 YNFKEQ. V dropped 4 bases and J dropped 3 bases, with 7 bases sitting between them. The CDR3 totals 13 residues.

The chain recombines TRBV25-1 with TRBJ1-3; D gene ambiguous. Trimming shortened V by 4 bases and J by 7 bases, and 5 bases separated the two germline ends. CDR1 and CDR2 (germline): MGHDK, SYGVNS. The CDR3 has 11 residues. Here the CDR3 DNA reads TGTGCCAGCAGTGTGCGGAACACCATATATTTT. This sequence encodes CASSVRNTIYF.

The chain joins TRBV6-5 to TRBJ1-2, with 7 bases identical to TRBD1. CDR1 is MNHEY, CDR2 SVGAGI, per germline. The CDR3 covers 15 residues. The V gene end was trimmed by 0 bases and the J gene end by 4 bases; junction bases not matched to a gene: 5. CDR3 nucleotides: TGTGCCAGCAGTTACTCGGAGACAGGGAGCTATGGCTACACCTTC. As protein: CASSYSETGSYGYTF.

The DNA of the CDR3 is TGTGCCAGCTATAGCCCTAGGATCGGACAGTCGAACACCGGGGAGCTGTTTTTT. Translating gives CASYSPRIGQSNTGELFF. The chain recombines TRBV2 with TRBJ2-2, with D maybe TRBD1 (6 bases). The CDR3 spans 18 residues. Between the trimmed V and J ends, which lost 8 bases and 0 bases, there was a span of 22 bases. Looked up from germline, CDR1 is SNHLY and CDR2 is FYNNEI.

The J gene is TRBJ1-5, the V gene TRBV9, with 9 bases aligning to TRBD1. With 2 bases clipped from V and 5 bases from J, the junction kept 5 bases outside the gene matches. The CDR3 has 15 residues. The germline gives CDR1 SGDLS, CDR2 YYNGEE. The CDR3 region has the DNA TGTGCCAGCAGCGTTCGGACAGGGGCTTATCAGCCCCAGCATTTT. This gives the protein CASSVRTGAYQPQHF.

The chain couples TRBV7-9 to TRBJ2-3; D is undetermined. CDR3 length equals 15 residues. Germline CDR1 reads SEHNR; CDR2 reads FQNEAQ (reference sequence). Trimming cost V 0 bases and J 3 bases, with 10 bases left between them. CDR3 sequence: CASSLAGARTDTQYF. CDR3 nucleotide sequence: TGTGCCAGCAGCTTAGCAGGAGCCCGTACAGATACGCAGTATTTT.